This paragraph reports one T cell receptor beta chain. The table came from immunoSEQ multiplex PCR; TCRdb's copy has only in-frame clones and leaves some out. Counted here are 120,000 or so clones, roughly 89% occurring once; the ten biggest clones make up approximately 1%. The data belong to a study of cytomegalovirus exposure and HLA in healthy donors. The clonotype originates from a young woman in good health and CMV-seronegative. Sequenced: PBMCs.

CDR3 in amino acids: CASSDEAGNRAFF. CDR3 DNA sequence: TGTGCCAGCAGTGATGAAGCGGGCAATCGGGCTTTCTTT. The genes are TRBV6-4 and TRBJ1-1; no clear D. Per germline, CDR1 MRHNA and CDR2 SNTAGT. This CDR3 has 13 amino acids. V was shortened by 3 bases and J by 11 bases, with 16 bases between the two germline ends.